A selection of T cell receptor beta chains follows, all from one sample in a study of T-cell reconstitution after alpha-beta-depleted transplantation in children. TCRdb re-called the PCR reads through MiXCR, storing one row per CDR3 protein. The sample gives roughly 5,900 distinct CDR3 sequences, about a sixth of which show up once; about four fifths is in the top ten. The specimen was PBMCs, mostly from graft donor cells, collected 180 days after TCRalphabeta/CD19-depleted stem cell transplant. The source of these receptors is a patient aged 2 to 10 who had a stem cell transplant for inherited bone marrow failure, so the T cells may come from the graft donor. The CDR3 runs from the conserved cysteine through the conserved F or W. Fields, in order: clone size, V gene, J gene, D gene, CDR3 protein, CDR3 DNA. D genes are given only for firm matches. Only some rows state a clone size, as once, few, many or a class for expanded clones.

many	TRBV29-1	TRBJ2-7	NA	CSVSTYVGYEQYF	TGCAGCGTATCGACGTACGTGGGCTACGAGCAGTACTTC
NA	TRBV5-1	TRBJ2-5	TRBD1	CASSFYRGRVEETQYF	TGCGCCAGCAGCTTCTACAGGGGGCGAGTGGAAGAGACCCAGTACTTC
many	TRBV28	TRBJ1-3	TRBD1	CASSSTGLSGNTIYF	TGTGCCAGCAGCTCGACAGGGCTCTCTGGAAACACCATATATTTT
many	TRBV6-1	TRBJ1-2	NA	CASLPEEGIYGYTF	TGTGCCAGCCTCCCTGAGGAGGGTATCTATGGCTACACCTTC
NA	TRBV5-1	TRBJ2-7	NA	CASSLVVTGNEQYF	TGCGCCAGCAGCTTGGTGGTCACAGGGAACGAGCAGTACTTC
many	TRBV7-6	TRBJ2-3	TRBD1	CASSNRGGDTQYF	TGTGCCAGCAGCAACAGGGGTGGGGATACGCAGTATTTT
many	TRBV12-3/TRBV12-4	TRBJ2-3	TRBD2	CASSLFPQREGATQYF	TGTGCCAGCAGTTTATTCCCCCAGCGGGAGGGGGCTACGCAGTATTTT
many	TRBV9	TRBJ2-7	TRBD2	CASSVSCTGTSGYEQYF	TGTGCCAGCAGCGTGTCTTGTACAGGGACTAGCGGTTACGAGCAGTACTTC
many	TRBV19	TRBJ1-5	NA	CASSIRGGAQPQHF	TGTGCCAGTAGTATAAGGGGGGGGGCCCAGCCCCAGCATTTT
many	TRBV19	TRBJ1-5	TRBD1	CASRFRGPQPQHF	TGTGCCAGTAGGTTCAGGGGGCCTCAGCCCCAGCATTTT
many	TRBV20-1	TRBJ2-1	NA	CSAPTGVSDEQFF	TGCAGTGCCCCGACGGGAGTTTCGGATGAGCAGTTCTTC
many	TRBV2	TRBJ2-5	TRBD2	CAICFELAGGWDQETQYF	TGTGCCATCTGTTTCGAACTAGCGGGAGGCTGGGACCAAGAGACCCAGTACTTC
many	TRBV4-3	TRBJ1-1	NA	CASSQDWDTNTEAFF	TGCGCCAGCAGCCAAGATTGGGATACGAACACTGAAGCTTTCTTT
once	TRBV4-3	TRBJ2-7	TRBD1	CASSRGQQDYEQYF	TGCGCCAGCAGCAGGGGACAGCAGGACTACGAGCAGTACTTC
many	TRBV20-1	TRBJ2-3	TRBD2	CSARSRGGESTDTQYF	TGCAGTGCTAGAAGCCGGGGGGGGGAGAGCACAGATACGCAGTATTTT
NA	TRBV5-1	TRBJ2-3	TRBD2	CASSYSGLEVDTQYF	TGCGCCAGCAGCTATAGCGGGCTTGAGGTAGATACGCAGTATTTT
many	TRBV20-1	TRBJ2-3	NA	CSASWWDTSTDTQYF	TGCAGTGCTAGTTGGTGGGATACTAGCACAGATACGCAGTATTTT
NA	TRBV11-1	TRBJ1-1	TRBD1	CASSPKGQGMNTEAFF	TGTGCCAGCAGCCCCAAGGGACAGGGGATGAACACTGAAGCTTTCTTT
many	TRBV27	TRBJ2-7	NA	CASSKSSASYEQYF	TGTGCCAGCAGTAAGTCTAGCGCGTCCTACGAGCAGTACTTC
many	TRBV28	TRBJ1-2	NA	CASSLSTDYGYTF	TGTGCCAGCAGTTTATCGACGGACTATGGCTACACCTTC
hyperexpanded	TRBV24-1	TRBJ1-5	NA	CATLFGASNQPQHF	TGTGCCACCCTTTTCGGGGCCAGCAATCAGCCCCAGCATTTT
NA	TRBV10-1	TRBJ2-3	TRBD2	CASSESYSGADTQYF	TGCGCCAGCAGTGAGTCATATAGCGGGGCAGATACGCAGTATTTT
NA	TRBV5-1	TRBJ2-1	TRBD2	CASSHGTSGNNEQFF	TGCGCCAGCAGCCACGGGACTAGCGGTAACAATGAGCAGTTCTTC
many	TRBV5-1	TRBJ2-2	TRBD2	CASARLAGVGNTGELFF	TGCGCCAGCGCTCGACTAGCGGGAGTGGGGAACACCGGGGAGCTGTTTTTT
many	TRBV7-8	TRBJ2-5	TRBD2	CASSLAGVSQYF	TGTGCCAGCAGCCTAGCGGGAGTGTCCCAGTACTTC
many	TRBV20-1	TRBJ1-3	NA	CSAWTGNTIYF	TGCAGTGCTTGGACAGGAAACACCATATATTTT
NA	TRBV9	TRBJ1-3	NA	CASSVEGSYFSGNTIYF	TGTGCCAGCAGCGTAGAGGGGTCCTACTTCTCTGGAAACACCATATATTTT
many	TRBV20-1	TRBJ2-2	NA	CSARDPRGATGELFF	TGCAGTGCTAGAGATCCCCGGGGGGCCACCGGGGAGCTGTTTTTT
many	TRBV7-6	TRBJ2-1	TRBD2	CASSLAPPSGASYNEQFF	TGTGCCAGCAGCTTAGCCCCCCCTAGCGGAGCCTCCTACAATGAGCAGTTCTTC
many	TRBV7-2	TRBJ2-7	NA	CASRPSWKGISYEQYF	TGTGCCAGCAGGCCCAGTTGGAAAGGGATTTCCTACGAGCAGTACTTC
many	TRBV20-1	TRBJ2-1	NA	CSARDRVRSYNEQFF	TGCAGTGCTAGAGATCGGGTTCGCTCCTACAATGAGCAGTTCTTC
many	TRBV13	TRBJ2-1	TRBD1	CASSLGPYRGAYNEQFF	TGTGCCAGCAGCTTGGGCCCATACAGGGGAGCGTACAATGAGCAGTTCTTC
many	TRBV29-1	TRBJ2-5	NA	CSVEDWGRLETQYF	TGCAGCGTTGAAGACTGGGGGCGCCTAGAGACCCAGTACTTC
many	TRBV5-5	TRBJ1-1	TRBD1	CASSLHRGSNTEAFF	TGTGCCAGCAGCTTGCACAGGGGCTCTAACACTGAAGCTTTCTTT
many	TRBV12-3/TRBV12-4	TRBJ1-2	NA	CASSKQNYGYTF	TGTGCCAGCAGTAAACAGAACTATGGCTACACCTTC
many	TRBV7-9	TRBJ1-2	NA	CASSPPGGLYGYTF	TGTGCCAGCAGCCCCCCGGGGGGTCTCTATGGCTACACCTTC
many	TRBV24-1	TRBJ2-3	NA	CATSDPTGLTDTQYF	TGTGCCACCAGTGATCCCACGGGACTTACAGATACGCAGTATTTT
many	TRBV20-1	TRBJ2-5	NA	CSARQGEEETQYF	TGCAGTGCTAGGCAGGGGGAGGAAGAGACCCAGTACTTC
many	TRBV6-5	TRBJ2-5	NA	CASSSGGPFRETQYF	TGTGCCAGCAGTTCTGGCGGGCCCTTTCGAGAGACCCAGTACTTC
many	TRBV5-1	TRBJ2-5	NA	CASSLFSSGGQETQYF	TGCGCCAGCAGCTTGTTTAGTTCGGGTGGCCAAGAGACCCAGTACTTC
NA	TRBV18	TRBJ2-1	NA	CASSPRWTTLVDNEQFF	TGTGCCAGCTCACCACGTTGGACTACCTTGGTGGACAATGAGCAGTTCTTC
NA	TRBV7-2	TRBJ2-5	TRBD1	CASSFVTGVQETQYF	TGTGCCAGCAGCTTCGTTACAGGGGTCCAAGAGACCCAGTACTTC
many	TRBV7-6	TRBJ2-7	NA	CASSLVGRRGGGEQYF	TGTGCCAGCAGCTTAGTTGGCAGGAGGGGAGGAGGGGAGCAGTACTTC
many	TRBV13	TRBJ2-1	NA	CASSLEPGSQFF	TGTGCCAGCAGCTTAGAGCCCGGGAGTCAGTTCTTC
many	TRBV9	TRBJ2-1	NA	CASSVVEQGIEQF	TGTGCCAGCAGCGTAGTGGAACAGGGCATTGAGCAGTTC
many	TRBV7-2	TRBJ2-7	NA	CASSWGRFLYEQYF	TGTGCCAGCAGCTGGGGACGGTTTCTCTACGAGCAGTACTTC
many	TRBV7-9	TRBJ1-1	NA	CASSYWGGGEAFF	TGTGCCAGCTCCTATTGGGGGGGAGGGGAAGCTTTCTTT
medium-sized	TRBV29-1	TRBJ2-7	NA	CSVGRLYEQYF	TGCAGCGTGGGTAGACTCTACGAGCAGTACTTC
many	TRBV12-3/TRBV12-4	TRBJ2-7	NA	CASSLVGAARGTYEQYF	TGTGCCAGCAGCCTGGTGGGAGCGGCCCGGGGAACCTACGAGCAGTACTTC
many	TRBV20-1	TRBJ2-7	TRBD2	CSALSSRLAGTYEQYF	TGCAGTGCTCTCTCATCACGGCTAGCGGGAACGTACGAGCAGTACTTC
many	TRBV6-5	TRBJ2-2	TRBD1	CASSFGTGNPGELFF	TGTGCCAGCAGTTTTGGGACAGGGAACCCCGGGGAGCTGTTTTTT
many	TRBV7-9	TRBJ2-2	TRBD2	CASSFLAEAGELFF	TGTGCCAGCAGCTTCCTAGCGGAGGCCGGGGAGCTGTTTTTT
many	TRBV12-3/TRBV12-4	TRBJ2-1	TRBD2	CASSSSSGRYNEQFF	TGTGCCAGCAGTTCATCTAGCGGGAGGTACAATGAGCAGTTCTTC